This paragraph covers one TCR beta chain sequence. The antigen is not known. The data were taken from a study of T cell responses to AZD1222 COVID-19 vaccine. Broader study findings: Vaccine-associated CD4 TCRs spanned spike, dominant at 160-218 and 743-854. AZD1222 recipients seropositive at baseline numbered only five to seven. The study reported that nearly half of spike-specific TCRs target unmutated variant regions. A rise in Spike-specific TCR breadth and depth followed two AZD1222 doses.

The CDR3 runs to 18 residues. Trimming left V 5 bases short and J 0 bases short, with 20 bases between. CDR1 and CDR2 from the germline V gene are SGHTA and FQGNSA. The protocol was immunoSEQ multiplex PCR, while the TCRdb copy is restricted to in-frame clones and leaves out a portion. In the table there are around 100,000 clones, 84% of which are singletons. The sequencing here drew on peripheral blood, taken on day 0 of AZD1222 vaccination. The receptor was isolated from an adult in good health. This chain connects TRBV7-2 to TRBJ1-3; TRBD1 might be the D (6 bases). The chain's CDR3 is CASSRRGNIRSSGNTIYF. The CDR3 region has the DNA TGTGCCAGCAGCCGGAGGGGGAACATTCGGAGCTCTGGAAACACCATATATTTT.